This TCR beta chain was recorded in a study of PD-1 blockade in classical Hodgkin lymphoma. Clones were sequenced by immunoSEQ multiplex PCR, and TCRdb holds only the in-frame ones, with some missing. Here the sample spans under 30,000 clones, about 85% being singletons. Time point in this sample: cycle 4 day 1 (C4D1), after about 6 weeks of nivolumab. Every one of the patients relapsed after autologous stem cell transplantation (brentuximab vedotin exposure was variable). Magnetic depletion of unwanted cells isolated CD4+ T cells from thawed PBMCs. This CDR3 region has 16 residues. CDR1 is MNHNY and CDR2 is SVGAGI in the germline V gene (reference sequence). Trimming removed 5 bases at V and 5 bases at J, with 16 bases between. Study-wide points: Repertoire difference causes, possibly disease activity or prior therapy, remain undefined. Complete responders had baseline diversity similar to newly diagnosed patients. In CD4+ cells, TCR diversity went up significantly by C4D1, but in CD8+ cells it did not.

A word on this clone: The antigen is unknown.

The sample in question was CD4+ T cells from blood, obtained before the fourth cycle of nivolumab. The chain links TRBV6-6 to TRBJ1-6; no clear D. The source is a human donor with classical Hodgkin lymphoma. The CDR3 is CASSPPNHGDNSPLHF. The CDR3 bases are TGTGCCAGCAGTCCCCCTAACCACGGGGATAATTCACCCCTCCACTTT.